This TCR beta chain was identified during a study of T cells in localized non-small cell lung cancer. Germline CDR1 is SGHRS and CDR2 is YFSETQ. This CDR3 spans 15 amino acids. Trimming pared 0 bases from V and 1 base from J, leaving 10 bases between. Sequencing used immunoSEQ multiplex PCR; TCRdb keeps in-frame clones, though not all of them. The table has 40,000 to 60,000 clones, more than 75% seen once. The receptor comes from a female donor with stage II lung adenocarcinoma. This sample comprised PBMCs, obtained before any cancer treatment. The chain is built from TRBV5-1 and TRBJ1-1; D gene ambiguous. DNA of the CDR3: TGCGCCAGCAGCTTGGAGCGGACGGGGAACACTGAAGCTTTCTTT. Its protein is CASSLERTGNTEAFF.